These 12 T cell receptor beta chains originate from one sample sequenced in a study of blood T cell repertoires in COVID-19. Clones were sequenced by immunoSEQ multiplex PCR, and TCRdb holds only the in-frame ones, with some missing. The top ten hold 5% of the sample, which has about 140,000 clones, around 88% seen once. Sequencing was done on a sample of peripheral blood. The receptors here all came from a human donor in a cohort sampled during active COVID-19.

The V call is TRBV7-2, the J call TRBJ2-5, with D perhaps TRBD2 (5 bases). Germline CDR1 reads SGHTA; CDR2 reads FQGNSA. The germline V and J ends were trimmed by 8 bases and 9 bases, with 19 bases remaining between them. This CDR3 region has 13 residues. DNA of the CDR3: TGTGCCAGCGGAGGAGGTCTCCAGGAGGCCCAGTACTTC. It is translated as CASGGGLQEAQYF.

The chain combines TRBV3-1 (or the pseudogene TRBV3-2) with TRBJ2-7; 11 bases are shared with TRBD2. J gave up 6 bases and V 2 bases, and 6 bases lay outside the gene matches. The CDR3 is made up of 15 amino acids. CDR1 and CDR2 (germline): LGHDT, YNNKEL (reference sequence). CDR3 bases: TGTGCCAGCAGCCAATTAACTAGCGGGGGCGGCGAGCAGTACTTC. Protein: CASSQLTSGGGEQYF.

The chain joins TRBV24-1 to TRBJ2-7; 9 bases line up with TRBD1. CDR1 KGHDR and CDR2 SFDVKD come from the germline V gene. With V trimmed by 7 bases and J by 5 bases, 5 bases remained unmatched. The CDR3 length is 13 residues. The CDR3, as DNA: TGTGCCACCAGACGGACAGGGGCCCACGAGCAGTACTTC. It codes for CATRRTGAHEQYF.

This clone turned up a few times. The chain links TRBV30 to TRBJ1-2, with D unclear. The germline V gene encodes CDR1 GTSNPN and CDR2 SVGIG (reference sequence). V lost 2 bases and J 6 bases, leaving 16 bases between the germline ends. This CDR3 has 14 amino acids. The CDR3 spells CAWSSGTRQHGYTF. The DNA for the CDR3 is TGTGCCTGGAGTAGTGGTACTCGACAACATGGCTACACCTTC.

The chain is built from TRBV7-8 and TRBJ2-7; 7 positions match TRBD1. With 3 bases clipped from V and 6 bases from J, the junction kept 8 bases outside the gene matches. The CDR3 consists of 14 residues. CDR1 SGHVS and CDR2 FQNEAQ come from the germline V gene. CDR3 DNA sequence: TGTGCCAGCAGCTTCGACAGGGAAACTAGCGAGCAGTACTTC. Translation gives CASSFDRETSEQYF.

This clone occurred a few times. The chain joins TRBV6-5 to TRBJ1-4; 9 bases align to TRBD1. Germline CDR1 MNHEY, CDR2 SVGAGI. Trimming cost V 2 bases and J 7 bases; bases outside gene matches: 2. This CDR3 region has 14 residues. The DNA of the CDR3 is TGTGCCAGCAGTTACGGGACAGGGTTTGAAAAACTGTTTTTT. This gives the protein CASSYGTGFEKLFF.

CDR3 nucleotide sequence: TGTGCCAGCATCTCGGGGGGGACCCAGTACTTC. Translation gives CASISGGTQYF. The chain has TRBV6-5 and TRBJ2-5; 7 positions match TRBD2. Germline lookup yields CDR1 MNHEY and CDR2 SVGAGI. V dropped 7 bases and J dropped 7; count of bases not matched to a gene: 3. This CDR3 comprises 11 residues.

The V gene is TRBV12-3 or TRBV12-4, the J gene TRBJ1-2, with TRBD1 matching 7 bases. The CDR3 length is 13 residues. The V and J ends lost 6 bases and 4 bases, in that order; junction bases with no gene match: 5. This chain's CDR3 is CASSQQGSYGYTF. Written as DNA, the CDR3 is TGTGCCAGCAGCCAACAGGGGAGCTATGGCTACACCTTC.

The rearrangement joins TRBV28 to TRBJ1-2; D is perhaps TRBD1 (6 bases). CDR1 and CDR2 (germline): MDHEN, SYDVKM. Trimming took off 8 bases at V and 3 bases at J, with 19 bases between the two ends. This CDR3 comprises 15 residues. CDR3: CASRTAGRSDYGYTF. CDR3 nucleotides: TGTGCCAGCCGGACAGCGGGAAGGAGCGACTATGGCTACACCTTC.

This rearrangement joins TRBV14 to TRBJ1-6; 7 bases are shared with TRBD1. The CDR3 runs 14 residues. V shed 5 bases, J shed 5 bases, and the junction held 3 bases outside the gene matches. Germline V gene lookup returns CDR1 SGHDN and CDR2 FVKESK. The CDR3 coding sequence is TGTGCCAGCAGCTGGGACAGCCATAATTCACCCCTCCACTTT. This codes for CASSWDSHNSPLHF.

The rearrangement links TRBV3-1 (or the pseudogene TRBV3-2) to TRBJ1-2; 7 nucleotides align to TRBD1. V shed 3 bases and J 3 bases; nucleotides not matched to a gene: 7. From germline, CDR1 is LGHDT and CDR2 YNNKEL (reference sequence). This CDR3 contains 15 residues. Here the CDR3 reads CASSHPKGADYGYTF. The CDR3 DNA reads TGTGCCAGCAGCCATCCCAAGGGGGCGGACTATGGCTACACCTTC.

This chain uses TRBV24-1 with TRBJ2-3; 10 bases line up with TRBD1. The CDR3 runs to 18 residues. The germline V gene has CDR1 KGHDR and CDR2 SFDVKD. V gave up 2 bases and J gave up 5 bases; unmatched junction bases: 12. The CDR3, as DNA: TGTGCCACCAGTGATTCCCCGGGACAGGGGATCTTCGGAGATACGCAGTATTTT. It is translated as CATSDSPGQGIFGDTQYF.